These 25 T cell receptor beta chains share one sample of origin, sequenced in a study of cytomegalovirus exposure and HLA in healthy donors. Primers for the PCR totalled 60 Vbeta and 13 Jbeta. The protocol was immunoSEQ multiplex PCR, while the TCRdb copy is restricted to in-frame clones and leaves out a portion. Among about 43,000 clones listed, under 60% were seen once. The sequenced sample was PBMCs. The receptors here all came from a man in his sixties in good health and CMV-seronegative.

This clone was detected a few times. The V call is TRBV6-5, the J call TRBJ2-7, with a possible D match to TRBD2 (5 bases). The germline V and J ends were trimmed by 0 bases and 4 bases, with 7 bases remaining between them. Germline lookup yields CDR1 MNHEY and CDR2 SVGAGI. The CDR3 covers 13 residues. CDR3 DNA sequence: TGTGCCAGCAGTTACTCGGGAGTGTACGAGCAGTACTTC. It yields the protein CASSYSGVYEQYF.

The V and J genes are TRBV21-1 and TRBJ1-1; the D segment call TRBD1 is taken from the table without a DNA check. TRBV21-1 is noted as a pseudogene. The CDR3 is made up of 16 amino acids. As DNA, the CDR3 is TGTGCCAGCAGCAAAGTAGAGGCAGGGGCGAGCACTGAAGCTTTCTTT. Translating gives CASSKVEAGASTEAFF.

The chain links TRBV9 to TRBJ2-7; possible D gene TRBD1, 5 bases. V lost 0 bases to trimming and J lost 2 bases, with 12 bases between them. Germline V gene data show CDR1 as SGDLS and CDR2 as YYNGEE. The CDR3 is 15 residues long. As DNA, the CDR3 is TGTGCCAGCAGCGTAGATCCAGGGCAAACCTACGAGCAGTACTTC. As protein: CASSVDPGQTYEQYF.

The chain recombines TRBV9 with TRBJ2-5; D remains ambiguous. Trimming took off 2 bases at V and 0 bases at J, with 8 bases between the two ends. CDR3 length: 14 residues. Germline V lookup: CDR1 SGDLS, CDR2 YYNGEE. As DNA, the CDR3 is TGTGCCAGCAGCGTGGGCATGAACCAAGAGACCCAGTACTTC. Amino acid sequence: CASSVGMNQETQYF.

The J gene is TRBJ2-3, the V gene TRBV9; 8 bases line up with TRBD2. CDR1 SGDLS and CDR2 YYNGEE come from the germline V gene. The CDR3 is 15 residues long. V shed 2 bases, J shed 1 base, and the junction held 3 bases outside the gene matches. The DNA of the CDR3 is TGTGCCAGCAGCGTGATGACTAGCGGCACAGATACGCAGTATTTT. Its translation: CASSVMTSGTDTQYF.

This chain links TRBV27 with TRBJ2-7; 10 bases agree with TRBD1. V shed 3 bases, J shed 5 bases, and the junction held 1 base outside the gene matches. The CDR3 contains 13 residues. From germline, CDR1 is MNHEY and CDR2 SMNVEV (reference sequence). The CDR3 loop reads CASSFGTGDEQYF. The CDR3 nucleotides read TGTGCCAGCAGTTTCGGGACAGGGGACGAGCAGTACTTC.

CDR3 nucleotides: TGTGCCAGTACCCCGGACAGAAATCAGCCCCAGCATTTT. This codes for CASTPDRNQPQHF. The chain links TRBV19 to TRBJ1-5; D may be TRBD1 (6 bases). The CDR3 totals 13 residues. The V end lost 7 bases, the J end lost 4 bases, and 11 bases lay between the germline ends. Germline CDR1 reads LNHDA; CDR2 reads SQIVND (reference sequence). Full variable domain (remainder filled in from reference TRBV19 and TRBJ1-5): DGGITQSPKYLFRKEGQNVTLSCEQNLNHDAMYWYRQDPGQGLRLIYYSQIVNDFQKGDIAEGYSVSREKKESFPLTVTSAQKNPTAFYLCASTPDRNQPQHFGDGTRLSIL.

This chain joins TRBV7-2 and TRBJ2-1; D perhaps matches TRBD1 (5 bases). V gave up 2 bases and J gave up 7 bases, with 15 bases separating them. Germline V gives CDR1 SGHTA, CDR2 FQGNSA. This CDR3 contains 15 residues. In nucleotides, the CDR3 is TGTGCCAGCAGCTTATATCTGCCCGCAGGGAATGAGCAGTTCTTC. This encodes CASSLYLPAGNEQFF.

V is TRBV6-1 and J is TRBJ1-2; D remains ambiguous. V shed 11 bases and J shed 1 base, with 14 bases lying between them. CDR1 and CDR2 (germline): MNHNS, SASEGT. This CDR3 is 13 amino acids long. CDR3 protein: CAYSGTNNYGYTF. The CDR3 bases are TGTGCCTACAGCGGTACGAATAACTATGGCTACACCTTC.

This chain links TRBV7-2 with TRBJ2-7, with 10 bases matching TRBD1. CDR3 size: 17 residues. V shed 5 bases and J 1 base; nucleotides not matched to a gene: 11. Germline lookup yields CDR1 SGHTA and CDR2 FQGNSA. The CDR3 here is CASSQGGQGFRSYEQYF. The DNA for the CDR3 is TGTGCCAGCAGCCAGGGGGGACAGGGGTTTAGGTCCTACGAGCAGTACTTC.

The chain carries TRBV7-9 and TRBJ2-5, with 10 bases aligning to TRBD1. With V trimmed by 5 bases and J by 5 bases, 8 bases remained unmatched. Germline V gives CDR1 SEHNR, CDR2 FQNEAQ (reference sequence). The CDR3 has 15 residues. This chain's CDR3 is CASSPGTGDFETQYF. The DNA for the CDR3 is TGTGCCAGCAGCCCCGGGACAGGGGATTTCGAGACCCAGTACTTC.

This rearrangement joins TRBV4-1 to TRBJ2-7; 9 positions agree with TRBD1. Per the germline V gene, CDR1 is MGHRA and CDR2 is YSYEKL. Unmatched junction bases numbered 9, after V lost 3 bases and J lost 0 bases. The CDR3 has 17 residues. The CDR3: CASSQTTGGFHSYEQYF. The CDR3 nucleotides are TGCGCCAGCAGCCAGACAACAGGGGGCTTCCACTCCTACGAGCAGTACTTC.

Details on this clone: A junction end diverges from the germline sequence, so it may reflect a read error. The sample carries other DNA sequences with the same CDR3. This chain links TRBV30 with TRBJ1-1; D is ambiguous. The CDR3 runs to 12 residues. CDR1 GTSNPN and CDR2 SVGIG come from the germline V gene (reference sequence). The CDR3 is CARDTTNTEAFF. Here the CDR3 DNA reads TGTGCCAGAGACACGACGAACACTGAGGCTTTCTTT.

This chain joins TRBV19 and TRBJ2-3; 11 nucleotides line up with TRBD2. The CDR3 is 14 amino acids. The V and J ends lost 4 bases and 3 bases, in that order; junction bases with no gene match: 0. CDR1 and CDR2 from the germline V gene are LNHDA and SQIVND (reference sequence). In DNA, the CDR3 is TGTGCCAGTAGTACTAGCGGGAGGACAGATACGCAGTATTTT. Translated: CASSTSGRTDTQYF.

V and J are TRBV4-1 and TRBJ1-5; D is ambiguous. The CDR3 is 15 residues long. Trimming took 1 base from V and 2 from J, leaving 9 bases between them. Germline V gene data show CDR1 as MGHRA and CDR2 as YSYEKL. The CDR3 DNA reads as TGCGCCAGCAGCCAAGGCCTACCGGGCAATCAGCCCCAGCATTTT. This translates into CASSQGLPGNQPQHF.

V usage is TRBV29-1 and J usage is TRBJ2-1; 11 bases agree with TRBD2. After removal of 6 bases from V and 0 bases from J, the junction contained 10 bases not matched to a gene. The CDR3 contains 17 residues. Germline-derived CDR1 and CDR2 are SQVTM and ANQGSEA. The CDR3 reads CSVAGTSGPGSYNEQFF. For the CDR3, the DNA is TGCAGCGTCGCCGGGACTAGCGGCCCCGGCTCCTACAATGAGCAGTTCTTC.

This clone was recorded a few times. The CDR3, as DNA: TGCGCCAGCAGCCAAGAGGGGTGGGACAAAGGCTATGGCTACACCTTC. Its protein product is CASSQEGWDKGYGYTF. The rearrangement uses TRBV4-3 and TRBJ1-2, with D perhaps TRBD1 (6 bases). This CDR3 comprises 16 residues. Germline V lookup: CDR1 LGHNA, CDR2 YSLEER. V lost 0 bases to trimming and J lost 4 bases, with 15 bases between them.

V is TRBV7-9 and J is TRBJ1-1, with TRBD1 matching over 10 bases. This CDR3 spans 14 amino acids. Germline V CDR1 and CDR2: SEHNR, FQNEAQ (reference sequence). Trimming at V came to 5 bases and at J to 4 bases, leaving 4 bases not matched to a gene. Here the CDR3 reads CASSPRQGATEAFF. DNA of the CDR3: TGTGCCAGCAGCCCCCGACAGGGGGCCACTGAAGCTTTCTTT.

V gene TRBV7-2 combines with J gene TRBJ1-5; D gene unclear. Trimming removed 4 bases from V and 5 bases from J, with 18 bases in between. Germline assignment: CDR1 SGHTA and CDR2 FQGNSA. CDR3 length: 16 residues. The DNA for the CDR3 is TGTGCCAGCAGCTCTGGAATTGGGGAGGTTGATCAGCCCCAGCATTTT. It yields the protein CASSSGIGEVDQPQHF.

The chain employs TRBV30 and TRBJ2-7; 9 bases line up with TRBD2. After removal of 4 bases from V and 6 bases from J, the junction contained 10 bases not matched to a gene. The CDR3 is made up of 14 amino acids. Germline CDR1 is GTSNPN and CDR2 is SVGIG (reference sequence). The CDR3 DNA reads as TGTGCCTGGACTTCTCTAGCGGGAAGGTTCGAGCAGTACTTC. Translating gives CAWTSLAGRFEQYF.

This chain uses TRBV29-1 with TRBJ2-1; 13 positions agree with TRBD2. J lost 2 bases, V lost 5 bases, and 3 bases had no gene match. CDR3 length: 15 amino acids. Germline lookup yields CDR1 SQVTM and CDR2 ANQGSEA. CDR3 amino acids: CSVSGTSGAYNEQFF. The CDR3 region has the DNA TGCAGCGTTTCCGGGACTAGCGGGGCCTACAATGAGCAGTTCTTC.

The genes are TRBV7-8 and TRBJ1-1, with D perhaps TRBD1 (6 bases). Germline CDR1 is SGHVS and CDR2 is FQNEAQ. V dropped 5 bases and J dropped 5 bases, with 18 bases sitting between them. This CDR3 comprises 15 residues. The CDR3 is CASSLNGGAGTEAFF. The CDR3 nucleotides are TGTGCCAGCAGCCTAAACGGGGGGGCAGGGACTGAAGCTTTCTTT.

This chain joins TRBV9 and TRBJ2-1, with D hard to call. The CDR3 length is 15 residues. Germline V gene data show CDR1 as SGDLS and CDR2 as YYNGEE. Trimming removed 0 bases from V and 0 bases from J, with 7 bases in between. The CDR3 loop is CASSVALVSYNEQFF. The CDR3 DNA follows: TGTGCCAGCAGCGTAGCGCTAGTCTCCTACAATGAGCAGTTCTTC.

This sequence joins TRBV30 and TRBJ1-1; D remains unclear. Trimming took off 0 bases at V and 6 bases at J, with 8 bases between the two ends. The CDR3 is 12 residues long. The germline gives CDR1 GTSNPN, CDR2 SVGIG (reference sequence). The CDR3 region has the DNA TGTGCCTGGAGTGTACGAGGGTCTGAAGCTTTCTTT. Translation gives CAWSVRGSEAFF.

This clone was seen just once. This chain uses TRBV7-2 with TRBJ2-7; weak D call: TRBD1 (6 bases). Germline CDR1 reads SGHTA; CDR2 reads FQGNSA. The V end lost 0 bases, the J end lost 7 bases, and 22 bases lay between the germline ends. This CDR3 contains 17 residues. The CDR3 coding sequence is TGTGCCAGCAGCTTAGCTACACCGGGACACGGTAGGGGGGAGCAGTACTTC. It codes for CASSLATPGHGRGEQYF.